These 11 T cell receptor beta chains share one sample of origin, sequenced in a study of identifying expanded T cells in peripheral blood. Profiled with immunoSEQ multiplex PCR; TCRdb holds only in-frame clones, not every one. The sample carries more than 50,000 clones, under 85% recorded once. Sequencing was performed on blood. The receptors originated from a person aged 18-70 years in good health.

The rearrangement links TRBV14 to TRBJ2-7; TRBD2 aligns across 7 bases. Per germline, CDR1 SGHDN and CDR2 FVKESK. The CDR3 is 15 residues long. Trimming at V came to 4 bases and at J to 0 bases, leaving 6 bases not matched to a gene. The CDR3 reads CASSPRDYHSYEQYF. The CDR3 coding sequence is TGTGCCAGCAGCCCCCGGGACTATCACTCCTACGAGCAGTACTTC.

The J gene is TRBJ1-2, the V gene TRBV28, with 9 bases identical to TRBD1. Looked up from germline, CDR1 is MDHEN and CDR2 is SYDVKM. J lost 4 bases, V lost 3 bases, and 9 bases had no gene match. The CDR3 loop spans 16 amino acids. The CDR3 nucleotides read TGTGCCAGCAGTTTGGGACAGGGAACGATGGTCTATGGCTACACCTTC. Residues: CASSLGQGTMVYGYTF.

The chain joins TRBV7-6 to TRBJ1-2; D is undetermined. In germline, CDR1 is SGHVS, CDR2 FNYEAQ. This CDR3 has 15 residues. Trimming took 2 bases from V and 0 from J, leaving 10 bases between them. This CDR3 is CASSLNIGTNYGYTF. CDR3 bases: TGTGCCAGCAGCTTAAACATAGGCACTAACTATGGCTACACCTTC.

The chain combines TRBV29-1 with TRBJ2-1; either TRBD1 or TRBD2 may supply D (5 bases each). Trimming took 8 bases from V and 7 from J, leaving 21 bases between them. The CDR3 spans 14 residues. The V gene's germline CDR1 is SQVTM and CDR2 ANQGSEA. The CDR3 DNA reads TGCAGCATCCTCGGACACACGGGGTGGAATGAGCAGTTCTTC. The encoded protein is CSILGHTGWNEQFF.

This clone was seen ten or more times. J is TRBJ1-5 and V is TRBV2; D is undetermined. Germline V gene lookup returns CDR1 SNHLY and CDR2 FYNNEI. The CDR3 sequence is 14 residues long. The germline V and J ends were trimmed by 0 bases and 2 bases, with 5 bases remaining between them. The CDR3 DNA follows: TGTGCCAGCAGTGAAGCTGGGCGCAATCAGCCCCAGCATTTT. Translation: CASSEAGRNQPQHF.

The chain recombines TRBV10-3 with TRBJ2-1, with 11 bases aligning to TRBD1. The CDR3 consists of 15 residues. V dropped 3 bases and J dropped 12; count of bases not matched to a gene: 10. CDR1 and CDR2 (germline): ENHRY, SYGVKD. CDR3 sequence: CAISDGDRGSWGQFF. CDR3 sequence (DNA): TGTGCCATCAGTGACGGGGACAGGGGGTCCTGGGGGCAGTTCTTC.

The chain carries TRBV27 and TRBJ1-1, with TRBD1 matching 7 bases. V lost 5 bases and J lost 1; bases outside the gene matches: 1. Germline CDR1 reads MNHEY; CDR2 reads SMNVEV (reference sequence). The CDR3 length is 13 residues. For the CDR3, the DNA is TGTGCCAGCAGTGGGACAGAGAACACTGAAGCTTTCTTT. This sequence encodes CASSGTENTEAFF.

The chain carries TRBV30 and TRBJ2-1; possibly TRBD2 for D (7 bases). This CDR3 region has 15 residues. Trimming cost V 4 bases and J 6 bases, with 19 bases left between them. Germline V gene data show CDR1 as GTSNPN and CDR2 as SVGIG (reference sequence). In DNA form, the CDR3 reads TGTGCCTGGAAAGGGGGAGCGGGGACCATCAATGAGCAGTTCTTC. This codes for CAWKGGAGTINEQFF.

The gene calls are TRBV9 and TRBJ2-3; unclear D gene. In germline, CDR1 is SGDLS, CDR2 YYNGEE. There are 12 residues in the CDR3. V was shortened by 4 bases and J by 4 bases, with 7 bases between the two germline ends. The DNA for the CDR3 is TGTGCCAGCAGCCGAATCTCAGATACGCAGTATTTT. This codes for CASSRISDTQYF.

The CDR3 sequence is CASRSRDSGVSNEQFF. The CDR3 DNA follows: TGTGCCAGTAGGAGCCGGGACTCGGGGGTTTCGAATGAGCAGTTCTTC. This chain links TRBV19 with TRBJ2-1, with TRBD2 as a possible D gene (6 bases). Germline CDR1 is LNHDA and CDR2 is SQIVND (reference sequence). The CDR3 spans 16 residues. Trimming shortened V by 6 bases and J by 7 bases, and 22 bases separated the two germline ends.

The chain carries TRBV29-1 and TRBJ1-2, with 10 positions matching TRBD1. The V gene end was trimmed by 2 bases and the J gene end by 7 bases; junction bases not matched to a gene: 4. The length of the CDR3 is 13 residues. Per the germline V gene, CDR1 is SQVTM and CDR2 is ANQGSEA. The CDR3: CSVERDRGSGYTF. The CDR3 nucleotides read TGCAGCGTTGAAAGGGACAGGGGCTCTGGCTACACCTTC.